This T cell receptor (beta chain) originates from a study of PD-1 blockade in classical Hodgkin lymphoma. Study context: Patients had nivolumab dosed at 3 mg/kg, delivered intravenously every 2 weeks. Study conclusions and caveats: Patients newly diagnosed and complete responders had comparable baseline diversity.

All patients experienced relapse after autologous stem cell transplantation, and brentuximab vedotin exposure was variable. Germline CDR1 and CDR2: MNHEY and SMNVEV (reference sequence). There are 14 residues in the CDR3. V lost 5 bases to trimming and J lost 7 bases, with 14 bases between them. Using immunoSEQ multiplex PCR, the repertoire was profiled, and TCRdb retains in-frame clones only, with some absent. The table includes over 25,000 clones, approximately 80% detected once. Comments on this clone: Its target is not known.

The origin of this receptor is a human donor with classical Hodgkin lymphoma. The chain recombines TRBV27 with TRBJ2-2, with D possibly TRBD1 on 6 matching bases. Source: peripheral blood mononuclear cells (PBMCs), taken before the second cycle of nivolumab. In nucleotides, the CDR3 is TGTGCCAGCAGTGAACAGGGTAGCAGCGGGGAGCTGTTTTTT. Protein product: CASSEQGSSGELFF.